The 28 T cell receptor beta chains below all came from one sample that was sequenced in a study of human T cells and chemical hapten exposure. TCRdb recomputed calls from the RACE reads with MiXCR, one row per CDR3 protein. The repertoire holds roughly 380,000 distinct CDR3 sequences, more than 5% seen once, with 5% to 6% in the top ten. As to time point: patch test 2, 6 weeks after DPC sensitization. Described treatment: therapeutic diphenylcyclopropenone sensitization with weekly scalp DPC. Sequencing used whole blood, obtained in connection with sensitization to the hapten diphenylcyclopropenone (DPC). Every receptor here comes from a woman under 30 with alopecia areata. Some clones in this sample may be carry-over from other donors' samples.

For the CDR3, the DNA is TGTGCCAGCACCAGGGGGGCGAACACCGGGGAGCTGTTTTTT. As protein: CASTRGANTGELFF. The chain couples TRBV6-1 to TRBJ2-2; D might be TRBD1 (7 bases). The CDR3 consists of 14 residues. Trimming shortened V by 7 bases and J by 0 bases, and 9 bases separated the two germline ends. In germline, CDR1 is MNHNS, CDR2 SASEGT.

This clonotype was observed a handful of times. The CDR3 reads CALRSKRNEQFF. Written as DNA, the CDR3 is TGTGCCCTAAGGTCTAAAAGGAATGAGCAGTTCTTC. The gene calls are TRBV7-9 and TRBJ2-1; D gene ambiguous. The CDR3 has 12 amino acids. V lost 11 bases and J 7 bases, leaving 15 bases between the germline ends. The germline V gene encodes CDR1 SEHNR and CDR2 FQNEAQ (reference sequence).

There are many counts of this clonotype. The chain carries TRBV18 and TRBJ2-1, with TRBD2 identical over 14 bases. Germline CDR1 reads KGHSH; CDR2 reads LQKENI. Trimming cost V 4 bases and J 5 bases; bases outside gene matches: 10. This CDR3 is built from 18 residues. CDR3 residues: CASSLRRLAGGPDNEQFF. CDR3 coding DNA: TGTGCCAGCTCACTTCGACGACTAGCGGGGGGGCCTGACAATGAGCAGTTCTTC.

This clonotype has a count of ten or more. The gene calls are TRBV7-9 and TRBJ1-1, with D perhaps TRBD1 (6 bases). V lost 3 bases and J 1 base, leaving 30 bases between the germline ends. CDR3 length equals 21 residues. Germline V lookup: CDR1 SEHNR, CDR2 FQNEAQ (reference sequence). The CDR3 region is CASSFNLSPGTPGISNTEAFF. CDR3 DNA sequence: TGTGCCAGCAGCTTCAACCTATCCCCAGGGACACCTGGGATATCGAACACTGAAGCTTTCTTT.

The V call is TRBV28, the J call TRBJ2-7; TRBD2 aligns across 9 bases. Per germline, CDR1 MDHEN and CDR2 SYDVKM. This CDR3 has 21 amino acids. Trimming cost V 6 bases and J 3 bases; bases outside gene matches: 27. The CDR3 loop reads CASRKTLGGRGGPQVIYEQYF. CDR3 DNA: TGTGCCAGCAGAAAAACCCTCGGAGGGCGGGGGGGCCCCCAAGTGATCTACGAGCAGTACTTC.

The V and J genes are TRBV27 and TRBJ2-7, with D possibly being TRBD2 (6 bases). The CDR3 is 14 amino acids. Trimming took 2 bases from V and 6 from J, leaving 14 bases between them. The V gene's germline CDR1 is MNHEY and CDR2 SMNVEV (reference sequence). The CDR3 here is CASSLTGTPVEQYF. The CDR3 coding sequence is TGTGCCAGCAGTTTAACCGGGACTCCCGTCGAGCAGTACTTC.

This sequence joins TRBV3-1 and TRBJ2-1, with 11 nucleotides matching TRBD2. The CDR3 spans 15 residues. Trimming at V came to 4 bases and at J to 8 bases, leaving 7 bases not matched to a gene. CDR1 is LGHDT, CDR2 YNNKEL, per germline (reference sequence). This CDR3 reads CASSPASGGRHEQFF. CDR3 in DNA: TGTGCCAGCAGCCCCGCTAGCGGGGGGCGGCATGAGCAGTTCTTC.

The chain has TRBV5-1 and TRBJ2-7; tentatively, D is TRBD2 (6 bases). V lost 0 bases, J lost 6 bases, and 16 bases lay in between. Germline CDR1 is SGHRS and CDR2 is YFSETQ. The CDR3 covers 15 residues. The CDR3: CASSLVGGSYGEQYF. DNA for the CDR3: TGCGCCAGCAGCTTGGTGGGGGGTTCCTACGGCGAGCAGTACTTC. Filled out from reference TRBV5-1 and TRBJ2-7, the complete variable domain reads KAGVTQTPRYLIKTRGQQVTLSCSPISGHRSVSWYQQTPGQGLQFLFEYFSETQRNKGNFPGRFSGRQFSNSRSEMNVSTLELGDSALYLCASSLVGGSYGEQYFGPGTRLTVT.

This clonotype has at least ten counts. The V gene is TRBV12-3 or TRBV12-4, the J gene TRBJ1-3; D not certain. V was clipped by 6 bases and J by 0 bases, with 9 bases between them. This CDR3 has 14 residues. The CDR3 spells CASRSSPSGNTIYF. In DNA form, the CDR3 reads TGTGCCAGCAGGTCCAGCCCCTCTGGAAACACCATATATTTT.

In this sample, this clonotype turned up a few times. The chain recombines TRBV4-2 with TRBJ2-1; 15 bases agree with TRBD2. This CDR3 region has 17 residues. Germline CDR1 is LGHNA and CDR2 is YNFKEQ. V shed 1 base and J 7 bases; nucleotides not matched to a gene: 5. The CDR3: CASSQASGLAGGNEQFF. CDR3 coding DNA: TGTGCCAGCAGCCAAGCTTCGGGACTAGCGGGGGGTAATGAGCAGTTCTTC.

This clonotype was seen ten or more times. The genes are TRBV6-2 or TRBV6-3 and TRBJ1-2, with D tentatively TRBD1 (5 bases). V dropped 4 bases and J dropped 0 bases, with 9 bases sitting between them. Germline V gene data show CDR1 as MNHEY and CDR2 as SVGEGT. This CDR3 is 14 amino acids long. The CDR3 DNA reads as TGTGCCAGCAGTTCGCGGGGGGCTAACTATGGCTACACCTTC. Translated: CASSSRGANYGYTF.

This clonotype showed up just a few times. This chain connects TRBV29-1 to TRBJ2-1; D gene uncertain. Trimming shortened V by 0 bases and J by 14 bases, and 8 bases separated the two germline ends. Per the germline V gene, CDR1 is SQVTM and CDR2 is ANQGSEA. This CDR3 comprises 10 residues. This chain's CDR3 is CSVEDEVEFF. In nucleotides, the CDR3 is TGCAGCGTTGAAGATGAGGTGGAGTTCTTC.

This clonotype was seen repeatedly, ten times or more. The chain uses TRBV13 and TRBJ1-2; D uncertain. Trimming removed 3 bases at V and 5 bases at J, with 7 bases between. The germline CDR1 and CDR2 sequences are PRHDT and FYEKMQ (reference sequence). This CDR3 region has 12 residues. CDR3 in DNA: TGTGCCAGCAGCTTGTCGGAATATGGCTACACCTTC. Its protein is CASSLSEYGYTF.

In this sample, this clonotype turned up a few times. V gene TRBV5-6 combines with J gene TRBJ2-3; 9 nucleotides line up with TRBD2. CDR1 is SGHDT, CDR2 YYEEEE, per germline. V was clipped by 10 bases and J by 5 bases; unmatched bases: 11. This CDR3 is built from 14 residues. The CDR3 loop is CASEVAGVGDTQYF. CDR3 DNA sequence: TGTGCCTCCGAAGTAGCGGGGGTGGGAGATACGCAGTATTTT.

This clonotype was picked up a small number of times. The chain carries TRBV5-1 and TRBJ1-5, with 8 nucleotides matching TRBD1. Losses at the gene ends were 5 bases for V and 5 bases for J; bases not matched to a gene: 9. Germline loops: CDR1 SGHRS, CDR2 YFSETQ. The CDR3 runs to 15 residues. The CDR3 loop is CASSEGTGQHQPQHF. Here the CDR3 DNA reads TGCGCCAGCAGTGAGGGGACAGGACAACATCAGCCCCAGCATTTT.

This chain links TRBV7-9 with TRBJ1-1; D is perhaps TRBD1 (5 bases). Germline-derived CDR1 and CDR2 are SEHNR and FQNEAQ (reference sequence). With 7 bases removed from V and 5 bases from J, the gap between germline ends came to 20 bases. The CDR3 contains 15 residues. The CDR3 nucleotides are TGTGCCAGCACTTTCAAGGGGTACGGGGGAACTGAAGCTTTCTTT. Amino acid sequence: CASTFKGYGGTEAFF.

The rearrangement uses TRBV27 and TRBJ2-1, with TRBD2 as a possible D gene (7 bases). The germline V and J ends were trimmed by 3 bases and 3 bases, with 12 bases remaining between them. The CDR3 spans 15 residues. Germline CDR1 MNHEY, CDR2 SMNVEV (reference sequence). CDR3 sequence reads: CASSFGGGSYNEQFF. CDR3 nucleotides: TGTGCCAGCAGTTTTGGGGGGGGCAGCTACAATGAGCAGTTCTTC.

This clonotype was seen many times. The gene calls are TRBV4-2 and TRBJ1-4; the D is unclear. Germline V gives CDR1 LGHNA, CDR2 YNFKEQ. This CDR3 region has 12 residues. The germline V and J ends were trimmed by 4 bases and 7 bases, with 7 bases remaining between them. The CDR3 reads CASSRPLEKLFF. The CDR3 coding sequence is TGTGCCAGCAGCCGGCCGCTTGAAAAACTGTTTTTT.

This clonotype was counted a single time. The V call is TRBV20-1, the J call TRBJ2-2; D gene uncertain. CDR3 length equals 15 residues. The germline V gene encodes CDR1 DFQATT and CDR2 SNEGSKA (reference sequence). Trimming pared 0 bases from V and 4 bases from J, leaving 12 bases between. CDR3 region: CSARDWEKSTGELFF. CDR3 in DNA: TGCAGTGCTAGAGATTGGGAAAAGAGCACCGGGGAGCTGTTTTTT.

In this sample, this clonotype turned up many times. The chain carries TRBV18 and TRBJ1-5, with D maybe TRBD1 (6 bases). Germline CDR1 reads KGHSH; CDR2 reads LQKENI. This CDR3 has 16 amino acids. Trimming stripped 6 bases from V and 0 bases from J, with 15 bases between. The CDR3, as DNA: TGTGCCAGCTCTCGAGACGGACAGTTTAGCAATCAGCCCCAGCATTTT. Protein sequence: CASSRDGQFSNQPQHF.

This clonotype occurred many times. The chain combines TRBV4-2 with TRBJ1-4; 11 positions match TRBD1. The CDR3 has 15 amino acids. The V and J ends lost 1 base and 8 bases, in that order; junction bases with no gene match: 3. Germline CDR1 and CDR2: LGHNA and YNFKEQ. The CDR3 loop reads CASSQGGQGAEKLFF. CDR3 nucleotides: TGTGCCAGCAGCCAAGGTGGACAGGGGGCGGAAAAACTGTTTTTT.

This clonotype appeared a few times. The chain is built from TRBV21-1 and TRBJ2-7. TRBV21-1 is a known pseudogene. The CDR3 is made up of 15 amino acids. The CDR3 sequence is CASTKKKTPSYEQYF. In DNA form, the CDR3 reads TGTGCCAGCACCAAGAAGAAGACGCCTTCCTACGAGCAGTACTTC.

The chain employs TRBV7-2 and TRBJ2-3, with D possibly TRBD2 on 6 matching bases. Germline CDR1 and CDR2: SGHTA and FQGNSA. Trimming removed 5 bases from V and 3 bases from J, with 12 bases in between. The CDR3 runs to 14 residues. This CDR3 is CASSGDWGTDTQYF. The DNA for the CDR3 is TGTGCCAGCAGCGGGGACTGGGGGACAGATACGCAGTATTTT. Drawing the rest from reference TRBV7-2 and TRBJ2-3, the complete variable domain is GAGVSQSPSNKVTEKGKDVELRCDPISGHTALYWYRQSLGQGLEFLIYFQGNSAPDKSGLPSDRFSAERTGGSVSTLTIQRTQQEDSAVYLCASSGDWGTDTQYFGPGTRLTVL.

V and J are TRBV4-2 and TRBJ1-1; D is possibly TRBD1 (6 bases). This CDR3 is built from 16 residues. Germline values: CDR1 LGHNA, CDR2 YNFKEQ. V lost 3 bases and J 1 base, leaving 15 bases between the germline ends. Here the CDR3 reads CASSQGDIRGNTEAFF. CDR3 in DNA: TGTGCCAGCAGCCAGGGGGACATCAGAGGGAACACTGAAGCTTTCTTT.

This clonotype was detected only a few times. This chain links TRBV4-1 with TRBJ2-3; TRBD1 might be the D (6 bases). Trimming removed 0 bases at V and 4 bases at J, with 17 bases between. The length of the CDR3 is 17 residues. The germline gives CDR1 MGHRA, CDR2 YSYEKL. The CDR3: CASSQETGLLGADTQYF. The DNA of the CDR3 is TGCGCCAGCAGCCAAGAAACAGGGCTTCTAGGTGCAGATACGCAGTATTTT.

The chain couples TRBV9 to TRBJ2-2, with D possibly being TRBD2 (7 bases). V gave up 2 bases and J gave up 4 bases, with 18 bases separating them. Germline V CDR1 and CDR2: SGDLS, YYNGEE. CDR3 length: 17 amino acids. The CDR3 here is CASSVPLLGGATGELFF. CDR3 nucleotide sequence: TGTGCCAGCAGCGTTCCCCTACTGGGGGGGGCCACCGGGGAGCTGTTTTTT.

In its sample, this clonotype was seen many times. This chain links TRBV12-3 or TRBV12-4 with TRBJ1-1; D is ambiguous. This CDR3 spans 12 amino acids. V was cut by 3 bases and J by 4 bases, with 6 bases left in between. The CDR3 protein is CASSFEPTEAFF. The CDR3 nucleotides are TGTGCCAGCAGTTTCGAACCCACTGAAGCTTTCTTT.

The chain joins TRBV15 to TRBJ1-1; D call uncertain. The CDR3 has 15 amino acids. The ends were cut back, 0 bases at V and 4 bases at J, with 12 bases in the middle. CDR1 and CDR2 from the germline V gene are LNHNV and YYDKDF (reference sequence). CDR3 residues: CATSRDRVEATEAFF. The CDR3 DNA is TGTGCCACCAGCAGAGATCGAGTGGAGGCCACTGAAGCTTTCTTT.